The T cell receptor beta chain described here comes from a study of shared clonotypes between healthy human individuals. Study conclusions and caveats: Only blood was sampled; tissue repertoires likely differ.

About this clone: Its cognate antigen is unknown.

V lost 2 bases, J lost 7 bases, and 13 bases lay in between. CDR1 and CDR2 from the germline V gene are SGHDT and YYEEEE. The CDR3 is 14 residues long. This table comes from immunoSEQ multiplex PCR, and its TCRdb copy is limited to in-frame clones, with some not included. The data contain 600,000 to 700,000 clones, roughly 73% of them singletons. Sequenced material: memory CD4+ T cells sorted from blood. The subset here: CD45RA-negative fraction. The TCR comes from a woman aged 25 to 39 in good health. The genes are TRBV5-6 and TRBJ2-1; D is perhaps TRBD2 (6 bases). Written as DNA, the CDR3 is TGTGCCAGCAGCTTTGCAGATCGGGGGAATGAGCAGTTCTTC. Protein product: CASSFADRGNEQFF.